The 26 T cell receptor beta chains listed next were all sequenced from one sample in a study of T cell clonality in common variable immunodeficiency. Clones were sequenced by immunoSEQ multiplex PCR, and TCRdb holds only the in-frame ones, with some missing. The sample shows about 39,000 clones, none of them appearing just once. Sequenced material: peripheral blood mononuclear cells. The receptors were gathered from a person aged 18-69 years in good health.

This clone was counted at least ten times. CDR3 region: CSASPLSALGETQYF. Partial CDR3 DNA: TGCAGTGCGTCCCCCCTTAGTGCCCTTGGAGAGACC. This chain connects TRBV20-1 to TRBJ2-5; D unclear. From the germline J gene comes the end of the CDR3, since the read stops 3 residues before it. The CDR3 length is 15 residues. CDR1 is DFQATT and CDR2 is SNEGSKA in the germline V gene (reference sequence). The V end was cut by 6 bases, the J end by 4 bases, with 21 bases between.

This clone was counted at least ten times. The DNA read from the CDR3 is TGCAGTGCTAGAGTATTCGGCAGGGGGCGTTACGAG. This codes for CSARVFGRGRYE. The CDR3, in full, reads CSARVFGRGRYEQYF. The chain recombines TRBV20-1 with TRBJ2-7; 8 bases agree with TRBD1. Coverage ceases 3 residues before the CDR3 finishes, and the germline J gene fills in the end. This CDR3 is built from 15 residues. Per germline, CDR1 DFQATT and CDR2 SNEGSKA (reference sequence). Trimming took 1 base from V and 4 from J; bases not matched to a gene: 9.

There are a few counts of this clone. The read gets to within 3 residues of the CDR3 end, and the germline J gene fills in the rest. The genes are TRBV7-9 and TRBJ2-1; 7 positions agree with TRBD1. J lost 7 bases, V lost 2 bases, and 8 bases had no gene match. Germline V lookup: CDR1 SEHNR, CDR2 FQNEAQ (reference sequence). This CDR3 spans 15 amino acids. The CDR3 protein is CASSLRGQGGNEQFF. The covered CDR3 bases are TGTGCCAGCAGCTTAAGGGGGCAAGGGGGAAATGAG.

This clone was counted ten times or more. The sequenced fragment ends 3 residues before the CDR3 boundary, so the rest is inferred from the germline J gene. The rearrangement uses TRBV28 and TRBJ1-2; 11 positions match TRBD1. This CDR3 contains 16 residues. V lost 3 bases, J lost 0 bases, and 3 bases stayed unmatched. Germline CDR1 is MDHEN and CDR2 is SYDVKM. CDR3 region: CASSFPGQGANYGYTF. The CDR3 DNA, read in part, is TGTGCCAGCAGTTTCCCGGGACAGGGGGCTAACTATGGC.

This clone was seen ten or more times. Incomplete CDR3 DNA: TGTGCCAGTAGTACCCTGGGACAGGAGGTGGATCAGCCC. Amino acid sequence: CASSTLGQEVDQP. In full, the CDR3 reads CASSTLGQEVDQPQHF. The gene calls are TRBV19 and TRBJ1-5, with TRBD1 matching over 8 bases. The read halts 3 residues ahead of the CDR3 end, with the missing end drawn from the germline J gene. Germline V gene data show CDR1 as LNHDA and CDR2 as SQIVND (reference sequence). This CDR3 region has 16 residues. V trimming: 4 bases; J trimming: 5 bases; junction bases outside the gene matches: 10.

In the case of this clone: Coverage ceases 3 residues before the CDR3 finishes, and the germline J gene fills in the end. The chain combines TRBV5-1 with TRBJ2-4; TRBD2 is a possible D gene (6 bases). The CDR3 runs to 15 residues. CDR1 and CDR2 from the germline V gene are SGHRS and YFSETQ. Partial CDR3 DNA: TGCGCCAGCAGCTTGGGTCGGGGGAATCACTATGGT. It codes for CASSLGRGNHYG. The full CDR3 reads CASSLGRGNHYGQYF.

This clone was observed many times. Sequencing ends 3 residues short of the CDR3 end; the germline J gene provides the rest. The gene calls are TRBV5-1 and TRBJ2-1; 9 nucleotides agree with TRBD2. Germline-derived CDR1 and CDR2 are SGHRS and YFSETQ. After removal of 5 bases from V and 4 bases from J, the junction contained 7 bases not matched to a gene. This CDR3 has 15 residues. The sequenced part of the CDR3 DNA is TGCGCCAGCAGTCCGCGGGAGGGCCGGTACAATGAG. Its translation is CASSPREGRYNE. The CDR3 in full is CASSPREGRYNEQFF. The variable domain in full, completed from reference TRBV5-1 and TRBJ2-1, reads KAGVTQTPRYLIKTRGQQVTLSCSPISGHRSVSWYQQTPGQGLQFLFEYFSETQRNKGNFPGRFSGRQFSNSRSEMNVSTLELGDSALYLCASSPREGRYNEQFFGPGTRLTVL.

The table lists this clone with many counts. The CDR3 end is not reached by the read, which stops 3 residues before it; the germline J gene fills it in. The chain is built from TRBV20-1 and TRBJ2-3; perhaps TRBD1 as D (5 bases). The CDR3 runs to 14 residues. CDR1 and CDR2 from the germline V gene are DFQATT and SNEGSKA (reference sequence). CDR3 sequence reads: CSAKSGNYQETQYF. Partial CDR3 DNA: TGCAGTGCTAAGTCAGGGAACTACCAAGAGACG.

The sample holds many counts of this clone. The DNA ends 3 residues before the CDR3 does, and the rest of the CDR3 is filled in from the germline J gene. The rearrangement uses TRBV19 and TRBJ1-2, with TRBD1 matching over 7 bases. The CDR3 extends over 15 amino acids. The J segment lost 4 bases and the V segment lost 6 bases, leaving 11 bases of the junction unmatched. The germline V gene encodes CDR1 LNHDA and CDR2 SQIVND (reference sequence). The CDR3 bases that were read are TGTGCCAGTAGCCGGACAGGTTACGACCCCTATGGC. Amino acid sequence: CASSRTGYDPYG. The full CDR3 sequence reads CASSRTGYDPYGYTF.

This clone was recorded many times. The missing CDR3 end, 3 residues past where the read stops, is filled in from the germline J gene. The chain has TRBV19 and TRBJ2-2; TRBD2 is a possible D gene (6 bases). The V end was cut by 3 bases, the J end by 6 bases, with 8 bases between. This CDR3 comprises 13 residues. The germline CDR1 and CDR2 sequences are LNHDA and SQIVND (reference sequence). Incomplete CDR3 DNA: TGTGCCAGTAGTATCGGAGGGGCCGGGGAG. Amino acids: CASSIGGAGE. The whole CDR3 region reads CASSIGGAGELFF.

This clone came up many times. The CDR3 extends 3 residues past the end of the read, so its final part is completed from the germline J gene. The chain links TRBV18 to TRBJ2-3; tentative D call: TRBD2 (6 bases). Germline values: CDR1 KGHSH, CDR2 LQKENI. V lost 3 bases and J lost 1, with 8 bases in between. The CDR3 is made up of 14 amino acids. The covered CDR3 bases are TGTGCCAGCTCACCCGGGGGTCGCACAGATACG. Amino acid sequence: CASSPGGRTDT. The whole CDR3 sequence reads CASSPGGRTDTQYF.

This clone occurred many times. The read stops 3 residues short of the end of the CDR3; the missing end is completed from the germline J gene. The chain combines TRBV5-4 with TRBJ2-1; the match to TRBD2 covers 8 bases. This CDR3 spans 16 amino acids. CDR1 and CDR2 from the germline V gene are SGHNT and YYREEE (reference sequence). Losses at the gene ends were 0 bases for V and 1 base for J; bases not matched to a gene: 3. CDR3 sequence: CASSLARGRSYNEQFF. CDR3 DNA (partial): TGTGCCAGCAGCTTGGCTCGCGGGAGGTCCTACAATGAG.

This clone has at least ten counts. The sequence runs out 3 residues before the end of the CDR3; the remainder is reconstructed from the germline J gene. V gene TRBV7-9 combines with J gene TRBJ2-5, with 7 bases identical to TRBD1. Germline trimming cut 6 bases from V and 4 bases from J; bases unmatched to any gene: 11. Per germline, CDR1 SEHNR and CDR2 FQNEAQ (reference sequence). CDR3 length equals 15 residues. CDR3 DNA, as far as it was read: TGTGCCAGCAGTCCAACAGGGGTAGGGGGAGAGACC. As protein: CASSPTGVGGET. From start to end, the CDR3 is CASSPTGVGGETQYF.

This clone was recorded at least ten times. The sequenced fragment ends 3 residues before the CDR3 boundary, so the rest is inferred from the germline J gene. The chain joins TRBV23-1 to TRBJ2-1; 15 nucleotides agree with TRBD2. TRBV23-1 is placed among ORFs of uncertain function. V trimming: 3 bases; J trimming: 8 bases; junction bases outside the gene matches: 20. The CDR3 loop spans 21 amino acids. The CDR3 reads CASSQLDRTSGRASPSDEQFF. The covered CDR3 bases are TGCGCCAGCAGTCAGCTAGATCGGACTAGCGGGAGGGCCTCCCCAAGCGATGAG.

This clone has at least ten counts. Read coverage stops 3 residues before the CDR3 terminus; the germline J gene supplies the remainder. V gene TRBV20-1 combines with J gene TRBJ2-1; D uncertain. V gave up 0 bases and J gave up 0 bases, with 12 bases separating them. The germline V gene encodes CDR1 DFQATT and CDR2 SNEGSKA (reference sequence). This CDR3 region has 16 residues. The CDR3 region is CSARDLIGGSYNEQFF. Partial CDR3 DNA: TGCAGTGCTAGAGATCTGATAGGCGGCTCCTACAATGAG.

This clone was counted many times. The CDR3 is CASSLTAGAGKNIQYF. The CDR3 DNA, read in part, is TGCGCCAGCAGCCTTACTGCAGGGGCAGGCAAAAACATT. The chain carries TRBV5-1 and TRBJ2-4; TRBD1 is a possible D gene (6 bases). The CDR3 extends 3 residues past the end of the read, so its final part is completed from the germline J gene. The V end lost 4 bases, the J end lost 3 bases, and 17 bases lay between the germline ends. The CDR3 totals 16 residues. Per germline, CDR1 SGHRS and CDR2 YFSETQ.

This clone was seen many times. The CDR3 extends 3 residues past the end of the read, so its final part is completed from the germline J gene. V is TRBV20-1 and J is TRBJ2-1; 9 bases line up with TRBD2. Germline trimming cut 6 bases from V and 1 base from J; bases unmatched to any gene: 7. Germline values: CDR1 DFQATT, CDR2 SNEGSKA (reference sequence). This CDR3 has 15 amino acids. Here the CDR3 reads CSAVISGRSYNEQFF. The sequenced CDR3 bases are TGCAGTGCCGTTATTAGCGGGAGATCCTACAATGAG.

This clone was recorded at least ten times. The CDR3 end is not reached by the read, which stops 3 residues before it; the germline J gene fills it in. V gene TRBV19 combines with J gene TRBJ1-5, with a weak D call TRBD1 (5 bases). CDR1 is LNHDA and CDR2 is SQIVND in the germline V gene (reference sequence). This CDR3 region has 16 residues. The V and J ends lost 3 bases and 0 bases respectively, with 12 bases between them. CDR3 DNA, as far as it was read: TGTGCCAGTAGTATGTCCAGGGACTTTAGCAATCAGCCC. Its translation is CASSMSRDFSNQP. The full CDR3 protein reads CASSMSRDFSNQPQHF.

This clone was recorded many times. The observed sequence ends 3 residues before the CDR3 terminus, with the missing tail filled in from the germline J gene. This chain connects TRBV20-1 to TRBJ2-3; 11 bases align to TRBD2. This CDR3 contains 18 residues. CDR1 and CDR2 (germline): DFQATT, SNEGSKA (reference sequence). Unmatched junction bases numbered 12, after V lost 0 bases and J lost 4 bases. This CDR3 is CSARDPLLSSGRSDTQYF. The covered CDR3 bases are TGCAGTGCTAGAGATCCCCTCCTCTCTAGCGGGAGGTCAGATACG.

In its sample, this clone was seen many times. Read data end 3 residues before the CDR3 end; the end is taken from the germline J gene. The chain couples TRBV9 to TRBJ2-3, with 8 bases lining up with TRBD2. Germline V lookup: CDR1 SGDLS, CDR2 YYNGEE. V gave up 0 bases and J gave up 3 bases; unmatched junction bases: 3. CDR3 length equals 15 residues. The CDR3 DNA, read in part, is TGTGCCAGCAGCGTAGTAACTAGCGGTACAGATACG. It is translated as CASSVVTSGTDT. In full, the CDR3 reads CASSVVTSGTDTQYF.

By frequency in the sample, this clone is medium-sized. The read ends 3 residues shy of where the CDR3 ends; the end is completed using the germline J gene. V gene TRBV20-1 combines with J gene TRBJ2-3; D not resolved. V was shortened by 3 bases and J by 4 bases, with 8 bases between the two germline ends. The germline gives CDR1 DFQATT, CDR2 SNEGSKA (reference sequence). This CDR3 comprises 12 residues. CDR3 DNA (partial): TGCAGTGCTAGTTTGGCGGCAGATACG. Protein: CSASLAADT. In full, the CDR3 is CSASLAADTQYF.

Regarding this clone: Sequencing ends 3 residues short of the CDR3 end; the germline J gene provides the rest. The gene calls are TRBV5-4 and TRBJ2-7; 8 bases are a match to TRBD2. The CDR3 loop spans 15 amino acids. V was pared by 0 bases and J by 4 bases, with 6 bases of the junction left unmatched. Germline CDR1 SGHNT, CDR2 YYREEE (reference sequence). This CDR3 is CASSLGGSGSYEQYF. The CDR3 DNA, read in part, is TGTGCCAGCAGCTTGGGTGGAAGCGGGAGTTACGAG. The full variable domain, its missing parts supplied by reference TRBV5-4 and TRBJ2-7, is ETGVTQSPTHLIKTRGQQVTLRCSSQSGHNTVSWYQQALGQGPQFIFQYYREEENGRGNFPPRFSGLQFPNYSSELNVNALELDDSALYLCASSLGGSGSYEQYFGPGTRLTVT.

Worth noting for this clone: The CDR3 end is not reached by the read, which stops 3 residues before it; the germline J gene fills it in. The J gene is TRBJ2-1, the V gene TRBV30, with D possibly matching TRBD1 (6 bases). The germline V gene has CDR1 GTSNPN and CDR2 SVGIG (reference sequence). This CDR3 contains 14 residues. V lost 1 base, J lost 7 bases, and 14 bases lay in between. The CDR3 reads CAWSDWQGLNEQFF. CDR3 DNA, as far as it was read: TGTGCCTGGAGTGATTGGCAGGGGTTGAATGAG.

This clone was detected many times. The read falls 3 residues short of the CDR3 end, and the missing part is taken from the germline J gene. This chain connects TRBV3-1 (or the pseudogene TRBV3-2) to TRBJ2-3; 8 nucleotides agree with TRBD1. J was trimmed by 5 bases and V by 2 bases; bases with no gene match: 3. The germline CDR1 and CDR2 sequences are LGHDT and YNNKEL (reference sequence). The CDR3 spans 14 residues. The part of the CDR3 DNA that was read is TGTGCCAGCAGCCAACGGACAGGGCAAGATACG. Amino acid sequence: CASSQRTGQDT. The whole CDR3 sequence is CASSQRTGQDTQYF.

Comments on this clone: The read terminates 3 residues ahead of where the CDR3 ends, so the germline J gene completes it. This rearrangement joins TRBV7-9 to TRBJ1-2; D is ambiguous. Germline loops: CDR1 SEHNR, CDR2 FQNEAQ (reference sequence). The CDR3 spans 12 residues. The CDR3 DNA, read in part, is TGTGCCAGCAGCTTCGAGGGCAATGAC. Its translation is CASSFEGND. The whole CDR3 sequence reads CASSFEGNDYTF.

This clone was counted ten times or more. The read finishes 3 residues shy of the CDR3 end, and the germline J gene is used to complete it. The rearrangement links TRBV30 to TRBJ2-7, with D possibly being TRBD2 (7 bases). V was shortened by 3 bases and J by 4 bases, with 16 bases between the two germline ends. Germline-derived CDR1 and CDR2 are GTSNPN and SVGIG (reference sequence). The CDR3 is made up of 14 amino acids. CDR3 amino acids: CAWRPPGRGYEQYF. CDR3 DNA, as far as it was read: TGTGCCTGGAGGCCTCCAGGGAGGGGGTACGAG.